The T cell receptor beta chain under discussion was sequenced for a study of PD-1 blockade in mismatch repair-deficient tumors. General study points: Rapid post-treatment expansion, then contraction, generally preceding radiologic response, marked tumor-resident clones.

The method was immunoSEQ multiplex PCR; TCRdb's version includes in-frame clones alone and lacks a portion of them. The repertoire holds about 63,000 clones, with about 91% as singletons. This clone was detected once. The target antigen is unknown. V lost 6 bases to trimming and J lost 2 bases, with 26 bases between them. The V gene's germline CDR1 is SGHDT and CDR2 YYEEEE. The CDR3 has 19 residues. All patients were mismatch repair deficient, assessed by either PCR or immunohistochemistry. This sample comprised peripheral blood, obtained 52 weeks after starting pembrolizumab. J is TRBJ2-2 and V is TRBV5-6; the D gene could be TRBD1 or TRBD2 (5 bases each). This clonotype originated in an adult with mismatch repair-deficient cancer. CDR3 amino acids: CASTPAMGEFRSNTGELFF. The DNA for the CDR3 is TGTGCCAGCACCCCCGCAATGGGGGAATTTAGGTCTAACACCGGGGAGCTGTTTTTT. The full variable domain, completed using reference TRBV5-6 and TRBJ2-2, is DAGVTQSPTHLIKTRGQQVTLRCSPKSGHDTVSWYQQALGQGPQFIFQYYEEEERQRGNFPDRFSGHQFPNYSSELNVNALLLGDSALYLCASTPAMGEFRSNTGELFFGEGSRLTVL.